The 30 T cell receptor beta chains in this list originate from one sample, sequenced in a study of regulatory T cells in long-lasting Graves disease. In building TCR beta libraries, iRepertoire HTBI primers were used together with Arm-PCR of CDR3 regions. TCRdb analysed the multiplex PCR reads with MiXCR anew, one entry per CDR3 protein. The sample lists hundreds of thousands of distinct CDR3 sequences, about 16% occurring once. The time point denotes: newly diagnosed GD, antithyroid drugs for less than 3 months. From RNA extracted from PBMCs, the TCR library was made. These data were also reused for a study on T cells in Graves' hyperthyroidism and ophthalmopathy.

Sequenced material: peripheral blood mononuclear cells (PBMCs), taken at new diagnosis, from a patient treated with antithyroid drugs. The receptors derive from a woman aged 40 to 65 with Graves disease.

The V gene is TRBV6-1, the J gene TRBJ1-6; D might be TRBD1 (5 bases). The CDR3 sequence is 15 residues long. In germline, CDR1 is MNHNS, CDR2 SASEGT. V was pared by 7 bases and J by 7 bases, with 17 bases between. The CDR3 DNA reads as TGTGCCAGCACCGGCGGGACTCTAGGGAATTCACCCCTCCACTTT. Amino acid sequence: CASTGGTLGNSPLHF.

The V and J genes are TRBV30 and TRBJ2-5; 8 bases are a match to TRBD2. Germline lookup yields CDR1 GTSNPN and CDR2 SVGIG (reference sequence). The CDR3 is 15 amino acids. J lost 3 bases, V lost 0 bases, and 6 bases had no gene match. The chain's CDR3 is CAWSVHREGKETQYF. The CDR3 DNA is TGTGCCTGGAGTGTACACCGGGAGGGAAAAGAGACCCAGTACTTC.

This clonotype was counted ten times or more. The chain recombines TRBV20-1 with TRBJ2-7, with 15 bases identical to TRBD2. CDR3 length: 15 residues. Germline lookup yields CDR1 DFQATT and CDR2 SNEGSKA (reference sequence). V lost 3 bases and J lost 9; bases outside the gene matches: 9. The CDR3 bases are TGCAGTGCTAGTGGGACTAGCGGGGGGACATCGGGGCAGTACTTC. This codes for CSASGTSGGTSGQYF.

This clonotype was seen ten or more times. The CDR3 DNA sequence: TGCGCCAGCAGTCTTTTCCGGGACTCCCGGGACACTGAAGCTTTCTTT. It encodes CASSLFRDSRDTEAFF. The chain links TRBV5-1 to TRBJ1-1; the D gene is possibly TRBD1 (5 bases). The CDR3 spans 16 residues. Germline CDR1 is SGHRS and CDR2 is YFSETQ. Trimming removed 5 bases at V and 3 bases at J, with 20 bases between.

In its sample, this clonotype was seen a few times. The chain uses TRBV5-1 and TRBJ1-1, with a possible D match to TRBD1 (6 bases). Germline V gene lookup returns CDR1 SGHRS and CDR2 YFSETQ. This CDR3 is built from 15 residues. V was cut by 6 bases and J by 3 bases, with 18 bases left in between. Written as DNA, the CDR3 is TGCGCCAGCAAGCCTGATGGACAGCTTTACACTGAAGCTTTCTTT. It codes for CASKPDGQLYTEAFF.

This clonotype has more than one count but fewer than ten. This chain joins TRBV4-1 and TRBJ1-5; TRBD1 is a possible D gene (6 bases). Per germline, CDR1 MGHRA and CDR2 YSYEKL. Trimming stripped 2 bases from V and 5 bases from J, with 16 bases between. This CDR3 has 16 residues. The CDR3 DNA reads TGCGCCAGCAGCCAAAGTCATCTCAGGGGACATCAGCCCCAGCATTTT. Protein product: CASSQSHLRGHQPQHF.

In its sample, this clonotype was seen a few times. The rearrangement links TRBV7-6 to TRBJ1-1; 8 nucleotides align to TRBD1. The germline V gene has CDR1 SGHVS and CDR2 FNYEAQ. The CDR3 totals 15 residues. Trimming took 5 bases from V and 4 from J; bases not matched to a gene: 9. This CDR3 is CASSPGQGIVTEAFF. As DNA, the CDR3 is TGTGCCAGCAGCCCCGGACAGGGAATTGTCACTGAAGCTTTCTTT. Full variable domain (remainder filled in from reference TRBV7-6 and TRBJ1-1): GAGVSQSPRYKVTKRGQDVALRCDPISGHVSLYWYRQALGQGPEFLTYFNYEAQQDKSGLPNDRFSAERPEGSISTLTIQRTEQRDSAMYRCASSPGQGIVTEAFFGQGTRLTVV.

This clonotype was detected ten times or more. The V call is TRBV7-8, the J call TRBJ1-5, with D tentatively TRBD1 (5 bases). The CDR3 totals 16 residues. Trimming shortened V by 5 bases and J by 0 bases, and 14 bases separated the two germline ends. From germline, CDR1 is SGHVS and CDR2 FQNEAQ. CDR3 amino acids: CASSLDGANSNQPQHF. DNA of the CDR3: TGTGCCAGCAGCCTTGATGGGGCGAATAGCAATCAGCCCCAGCATTTT. Combining the CDR3 with reference TRBV7-8 and TRBJ1-5 gives the whole variable domain GAGVSQSPRYKVAKRGQDVALRCDPISGHVSLFWYQQALGQGPEFLTYFQNEAQLDKSGLPSDRFFAERPEGSVSTLKIQRTQQEDSAVYLCASSLDGANSNQPQHFGDGTRLSIL.

This clonotype was recorded at least ten times. This chain links TRBV6-5 with TRBJ2-7; D is undetermined. This CDR3 has 11 residues. Germline CDR1 is MNHEY and CDR2 is SVGAGI. V lost 2 bases and J lost 6, with 5 bases in between. For the CDR3, the DNA is TGTGCCAGCAGTTACAGAAGCGAGCAGTACTTC. Its translation is CASSYRSEQYF.

The chain uses TRBV4-2 and TRBJ1-6; 10 bases line up with TRBD1. The CDR3 totals 16 residues. Germline CDR1 is LGHNA and CDR2 is YNFKEQ. Germline trimming cut 1 base from V and 8 bases from J; bases unmatched to any gene: 5. DNA of the CDR3: TGTGCCAGCAGCCAAGTGACCGGGACAGGGGATTCACCCCTCCACTTT. Protein: CASSQVTGTGDSPLHF.

V is TRBV9 and J is TRBJ1-2; D unclear. CDR3 size: 11 residues. V lost 0 bases, J lost 4 bases, and 1 base lay in between. The germline V gene encodes CDR1 SGDLS and CDR2 YYNGEE. The CDR3 here is CASSVGYGYTF. DNA of the CDR3: TGTGCCAGCAGCGTAGGCTATGGCTACACCTTC.

This clonotype was detected a few times. The CDR3 is CAWSARTGQCTF. CDR3 in DNA: TGTGCCTGGAGCGCCAGGACAGGGCAGTGCACCTTC. The gene calls are TRBV30 and TRBJ1-2; 8 nucleotides align to TRBD1. Germline assignment: CDR1 GTSNPN and CDR2 SVGIG (reference sequence). V was clipped by 3 bases and J by 13 bases; unmatched bases: 10. This CDR3 contains 12 residues.

This clonotype was seen a few times. The chain is built from TRBV10-1 and TRBJ1-1; a possible D gene is TRBD1 (6 bases). This CDR3 is built from 15 residues. Trimming shortened V by 2 bases and J by 6 bases, and 16 bases separated the two germline ends. CDR1 and CDR2 from the germline V gene are WNHNN and SYGVQD (reference sequence). CDR3 in amino acids: CASSEDPGHGSEAFF. CDR3 nucleotides: TGCGCCAGCAGTGAGGATCCGGGACACGGGTCTGAAGCTTTCTTT.

This clonotype has a count of ten or more. The V call is TRBV30, the J call TRBJ1-6; no clear D gene. V was trimmed by 3 bases and J by 9 bases, leaving 12 bases between them. This CDR3 comprises 13 residues. Per the germline V gene, CDR1 is GTSNPN and CDR2 is SVGIG (reference sequence). CDR3 in amino acids: CAWRLPLISPLHF. The DNA for the CDR3 is TGTGCCTGGAGACTACCGTTGATTTCACCCCTCCACTTT.

This clonotype was detected a few times. This chain connects TRBV2 to TRBJ2-2; D is unresolved. This CDR3 region has 12 residues. The germline gives CDR1 SNHLY, CDR2 FYNNEI. The V end lost 7 bases, the J end lost 7 bases, and 10 bases lay between the germline ends. CDR3 coding DNA: TGTGCCAGCACCCTGACTGGCGGGGAGCTGTTTTTT. It yields the protein CASTLTGGELFF. Using reference TRBV2 and TRBJ2-2 for the parts outside the CDR3, the full variable domain is EPEVTQTPSHQVTQMGQEVILRCVPISNHLYFYWYRQILGQKVEFLVSFYNNEISEKSEIFDDQFSVERPDGSNFTLKIRSTKLEDSAMYFCASTLTGGELFFGEGSRLTVL.

This clonotype was detected ten times or more. V is TRBV20-1 and J is TRBJ2-3; TRBD1 matches 7 bases. V trimming: 5 bases; J trimming: 0 bases; junction bases outside the gene matches: 5. The CDR3 consists of 14 residues. Per the germline V gene, CDR1 is DFQATT and CDR2 is SNEGSKA (reference sequence). The CDR3 region has the DNA TGCAGTGCTCCCGGGACAGAGAGCACAGATACGCAGTATTTT. It is translated as CSAPGTESTDTQYF.

A note on this clonotype: A much larger clone sits a single nucleotide away, making a read error possible. The chain combines TRBV14 with TRBJ1-1; 8 bases fit TRBD1. Germline CDR1 SGHDN, CDR2 FVKESK. The length of the CDR3 is 13 residues. The trim removed 7 bases at V and 3 bases at J, leaving 4 bases unmatched. CDR3 sequence (DNA): TGTGCCAGCAAAGACAGGGGATACACTGAAGCTTTCTTT. This gives the protein CASKDRGYTEAFF.

This clonotype came up many times. The genes are TRBV7-6 and TRBJ2-5; D possibly corresponds to TRBD2 (6 bases). The length of the CDR3 is 15 residues. V lost 4 bases and J 1 base, leaving 13 bases between the germline ends. Looked up from germline, CDR1 is SGHVS and CDR2 is FNYEAQ. CDR3 coding DNA: TGTGCCAGCAGCTACCCCGGGACTTCCCAAGAGACCCAGTACTTC. This gives the protein CASSYPGTSQETQYF.

The gene calls are TRBV9 and TRBJ1-3; no reliable D call. Germline assignment: CDR1 SGDLS and CDR2 YYNGEE. This CDR3 comprises 14 residues. V lost 1 base and J 0 bases, leaving 5 bases between the germline ends. CDR3 loop: CASSVMSSGNTIYF. The CDR3 nucleotides are TGTGCCAGCAGCGTAATGAGCTCTGGAAACACCATATATTTT. Drawing the rest from reference TRBV9 and TRBJ1-3, the complete variable domain is DSGVTQTPKHLITATGQRVTLRCSPRSGDLSVYWYQQSLDQGLQFLIQYYNGEERAKGNILERFSAQQFPDLHSELNLSSLELGDSALYFCASSVMSSGNTIYFGEGSWLTVV.

The CDR3 reads CASSLGIAGGPETQYF. As DNA, the CDR3 is TGCGCCAGCAGCTTAGGAATAGCGGGGGGGCCAGAGACCCAGTACTTC. The chain recombines TRBV5-1 with TRBJ2-5, with 11 bases fitting TRBD2. Germline V gene data show CDR1 as SGHRS and CDR2 as YFSETQ. This CDR3 spans 16 amino acids. The V gene end was trimmed by 2 bases and the J gene end by 4 bases; junction bases not matched to a gene: 7.

This clonotype was found a few times. V gene TRBV4-1 combines with J gene TRBJ1-1; 7 bases are shared with TRBD1. CDR3 length: 17 residues. Germline CDR1 MGHRA, CDR2 YSYEKL. After removal of 3 bases from V and 2 bases from J, the junction contained 12 bases not matched to a gene. CDR3 sequence (DNA): TGCGCCAGCAGCCAGAATACAGGGGCCGAGGGTAACACTGAAGCTTTCTTT. Encoded protein: CASSQNTGAEGNTEAFF.

This clonotype has a handful of counts. This sequence joins TRBV7-3 and TRBJ2-2; 8 nucleotides line up with TRBD1. V lost 3 bases and J lost 7; bases outside the gene matches: 10. Germline values: CDR1 SGHTA, CDR2 FQGTGA. CDR3 length: 16 amino acids. DNA for the CDR3: TGTGCCAGCAGCTTGCCACGGACAGGGAAGGGCGGGGAGCTGTTTTTT. The encoded protein is CASSLPRTGKGGELFF. The full variable domain, rest sourced from reference TRBV7-3 and TRBJ2-2, is GAGVSQTPSNKVTEKGKYVELRCDPISGHTALYWYRQSLGQGPEFLIYFQGTGAADDSGLPNDRFFAVRPEGSVSTLKIQRTERGDSAVYLCASSLPRTGKGGELFFGEGSRLTVL.

This chain links TRBV28 with TRBJ1-6; 9 bases map to TRBD1. Germline lookup yields CDR1 MDHEN and CDR2 SYDVKM. Losses at the gene ends were 4 bases for V and 6 bases for J; bases not matched to a gene: 4. The CDR3 runs to 15 residues. The CDR3 sequence: CASSSRQGGNSPLHF. The CDR3 DNA sequence: TGTGCCAGCAGTTCTCGACAGGGGGGTAATTCACCCCTCCACTTT.

The rearrangement uses TRBV4-1 and TRBJ1-2; D not resolved. This CDR3 region has 15 residues. Germline CDR1 MGHRA, CDR2 YSYEKL. With 1 base removed from V and 6 bases from J, the gap between germline ends came to 15 bases. CDR3 bases: TGCGCCAGCAGCCAAGTCTGGTGGGGTCCCAATGGCTACACCTTC. Translated, it gives CASSQVWWGPNGYTF.

This clonotype has a count of ten or more. The chain combines TRBV19 with TRBJ2-1; possibly TRBD2 for D (7 bases). The germline gives CDR1 LNHDA, CDR2 SQIVND (reference sequence). This CDR3 comprises 16 residues. Trimming cost V 2 bases and J 0 bases, with 11 bases left between them. The CDR3, as DNA: TGTGCCAGTAGTATAATGGGGGGGGCCTCCTACAATGAGCAGTTCTTC. Its protein is CASSIMGGASYNEQFF.

J is TRBJ1-6 and V is TRBV6-2 or TRBV6-3; D is perhaps TRBD1 (5 bases). V was pared by 6 bases and J by 7 bases, with 13 bases between. The CDR3 spans 14 residues. CDR1 is MNHEY, CDR2 SVGEGT, per germline. Here the CDR3 reads CASRGDLSNSPLHF. Here the CDR3 DNA reads TGTGCCAGCAGGGGGGACCTTTCGAATTCACCCCTCCACTTT.

To note about this clonotype: This may arise from a read error, as a much more abundant clone is one base away. The chain employs TRBV6-2 or TRBV6-3 and TRBJ1-4, with TRBD1 matching 10 bases. J gave up 8 bases and V 2 bases, and 2 bases lay outside the gene matches. The CDR3 consists of 14 residues. CDR1 and CDR2 (germline): MNHEY, SVGEGT. In DNA form, the CDR3 reads TGTGCCAGCAGTTACGGACAGGGGGAGGAAAAACTGTTTTTT. Translating it yields CASSYGQGEEKLFF.

The chain joins TRBV7-9 to TRBJ1-5; 9 bases map to TRBD1. The germline V gene encodes CDR1 SEHNR and CDR2 FQNEAQ (reference sequence). The J segment lost 0 bases and the V segment lost 5 bases, leaving 11 bases of the junction unmatched. The CDR3 is made up of 18 amino acids. Here the CDR3 reads CASSHPGTGRNSNQPQHF. In DNA, the CDR3 is TGTGCCAGCAGCCACCCTGGGACAGGGCGGAATAGCAATCAGCCCCAGCATTTT.

V is TRBV6-1 and J is TRBJ1-4; TRBD1 aligns across 7 bases. CDR1 MNHNS and CDR2 SASEGT come from the germline V gene. The junction had 10 bases not matched to a gene; V was cut back by 6 bases and J by 6 bases. The CDR3 has 15 residues. The CDR3 coding sequence is TGTGCCAGCAGCACTAGGGGGCTAGGGTATGAAAAACTGTTTTTT. Translated: CASSTRGLGYEKLFF.

This clonotype has more than one count but fewer than ten. This chain joins TRBV5-4 and TRBJ1-2, with a possible D match to TRBD1 (6 bases). CDR1 is SGHNT, CDR2 YYREEE, per germline (reference sequence). The CDR3 contains 15 residues. The V and J ends lost 3 bases and 5 bases respectively, with 17 bases between them. CDR3 sequence (DNA): TGTGCCAGCAGCTCAACGGGACAACCAACTTATGGCTACACCTTC. This encodes CASSSTGQPTYGYTF. The full variable domain, its missing parts supplied by reference TRBV5-4 and TRBJ1-2, is ETGVTQSPTHLIKTRGQQVTLRCSSQSGHNTVSWYQQALGQGPQFIFQYYREEENGRGNFPPRFSGLQFPNYSSELNVNALELDDSALYLCASSSTGQPTYGYTFGSGTRLTVV.